The clone carrying this T cell receptor (beta chain) was counted many times. Antigen: not known. The source of the sample is a study of human T cells and chemical hapten exposure. Study at large: Sensitizing treatment utilized 2% DPC over a 2 cm by 2 cm portion of upper inner arm skin. The study's findings and limits: The study found that PT1 expanded TCR counts correlated positively with patch test score.

Trimming pared 5 bases from V and 9 bases from J, leaving 14 bases between. This CDR3 is 12 amino acids long. CDR1 is SGHAT and CDR2 is FQNNGV in the germline V gene. Time point indicated: patch test 1, 2 weeks after DPC sensitization. Treatment described: therapeutic diphenylcyclopropenone sensitization with weekly scalp DPC. In the original processing: Sample-level TCR yields exhibited a median of approximately 96,000, with a range of about 23,224 to 700,000. TCRdb reanalysed the RACE reads using MiXCR and keeps one entry per CDR3 protein. The V and J calls reflect TCRdb's pipeline rather than the authors' work. The sample gives roughly 100,000 distinct CDR3 sequences, 9.5% to 11% of which show up once; 3% to 4% is in the top ten.

The material was whole blood, obtained in connection with sensitization to the hapten diphenylcyclopropenone (DPC). V and J are TRBV11-2 and TRBJ2-7; D may be TRBD1 (6 bases). This TCR came from a woman in her forties with alopecia areata. Some clones in this sample may be carry-over from other donors' samples. The CDR3 nucleotides are TGTGCCAGCAGCGCCTTAACAGGGACGCAGTACTTC. This codes for CASSALTGTQYF.